This T cell receptor (beta chain) is from a study of cytomegalovirus exposure and HLA in healthy donors. Study findings and constraints: A list of 150 to 200 TCR beta chains associated with cytomegalovirus was given.

The CDR3 runs to 14 residues. Germline V gene lookup returns CDR1 PRHDT and CDR2 FYEKMQ (reference sequence). With V trimmed by 1 base and J by 3 bases, 0 bases remained unmatched. As to this clone: What it recognizes is unknown.

Sequencing used immunoSEQ multiplex PCR; TCRdb keeps in-frame clones, though not all of them. The sample includes roughly 50,000 clones, approximately 90% seen only once; the top ten take just over 3%. Sample: PBMCs. The receptor was isolated from a man aged 18 to 35 in good health and CMV-seronegative. The V gene is TRBV13, the J gene TRBJ1-1; 9 bases match TRBD1. CDR3 bases: TGTGCCAGCAGCTTAGACAGGGGGCACACTGAAGCTTTCTTT. As protein: CASSLDRGHTEAFF.